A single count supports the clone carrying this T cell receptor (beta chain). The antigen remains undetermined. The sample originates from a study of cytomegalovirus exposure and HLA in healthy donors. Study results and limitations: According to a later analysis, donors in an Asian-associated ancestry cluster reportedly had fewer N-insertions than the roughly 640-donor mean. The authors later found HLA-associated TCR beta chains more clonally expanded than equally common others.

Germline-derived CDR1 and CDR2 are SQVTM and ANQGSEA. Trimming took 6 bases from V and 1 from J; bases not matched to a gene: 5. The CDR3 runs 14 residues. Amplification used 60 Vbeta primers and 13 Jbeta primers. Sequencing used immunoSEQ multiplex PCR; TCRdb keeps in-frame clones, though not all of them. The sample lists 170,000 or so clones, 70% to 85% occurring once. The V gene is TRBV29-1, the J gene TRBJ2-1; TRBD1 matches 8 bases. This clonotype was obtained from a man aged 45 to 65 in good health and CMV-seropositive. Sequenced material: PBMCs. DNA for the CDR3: TGCAGCGTGCCGGGACAGGTATCCTACAATGAGCAGTTCTTC. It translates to CSVPGQVSYNEQFF.